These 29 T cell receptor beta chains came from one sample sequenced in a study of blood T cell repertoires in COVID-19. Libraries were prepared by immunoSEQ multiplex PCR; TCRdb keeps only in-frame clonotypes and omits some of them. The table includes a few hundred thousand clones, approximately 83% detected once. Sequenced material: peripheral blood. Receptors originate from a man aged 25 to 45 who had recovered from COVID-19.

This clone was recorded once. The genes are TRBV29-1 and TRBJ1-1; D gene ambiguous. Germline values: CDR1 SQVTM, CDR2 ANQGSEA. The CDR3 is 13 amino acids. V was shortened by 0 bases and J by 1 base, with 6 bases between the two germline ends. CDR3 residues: CSVEDQENTEAFF. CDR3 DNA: TGCAGCGTTGAAGATCAGGAGAACACTGAAGCTTTCTTT.

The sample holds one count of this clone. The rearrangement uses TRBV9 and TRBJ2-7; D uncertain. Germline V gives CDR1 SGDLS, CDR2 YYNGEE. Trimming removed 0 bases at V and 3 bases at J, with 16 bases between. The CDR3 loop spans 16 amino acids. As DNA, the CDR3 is TGTGCCAGCAGCGTAGGCGATGAGCCGCCAAGCTACGAGCAGTACGTC. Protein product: CASSVGDEPPSYEQYV.

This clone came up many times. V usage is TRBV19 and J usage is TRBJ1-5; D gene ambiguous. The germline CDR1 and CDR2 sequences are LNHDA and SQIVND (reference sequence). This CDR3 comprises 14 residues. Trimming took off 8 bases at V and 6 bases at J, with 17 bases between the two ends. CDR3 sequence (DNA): TGTGCCAGTGACGACATTACGTCGAGTCAGCCCCAGCATTTT. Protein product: CASDDITSSQPQHF. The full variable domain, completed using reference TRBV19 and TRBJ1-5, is DGGITQSPKYLFRKEGQNVTLSCEQNLNHDAMYWYRQDPGQGLRLIYYSQIVNDFQKGDIAEGYSVSREKKESFPLTVTSAQKNPTAFYLCASDDITSSQPQHFGDGTRLSIL.

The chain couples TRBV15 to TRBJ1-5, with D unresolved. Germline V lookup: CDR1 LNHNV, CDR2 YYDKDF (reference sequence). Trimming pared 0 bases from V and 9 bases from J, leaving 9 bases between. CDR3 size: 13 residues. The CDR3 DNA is TGTGCCACCAGCAGAGATCTAGCTGGGCCCCAGCATTTT. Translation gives CATSRDLAGPQHF.

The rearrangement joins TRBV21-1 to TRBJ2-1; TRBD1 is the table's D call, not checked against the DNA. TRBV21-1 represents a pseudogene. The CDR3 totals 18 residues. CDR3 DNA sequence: TGTGCCAGCAGCAAACCAGATGGACAGGACGTCTCCTACAATGAGCAGTTCTTC. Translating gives CASSKPDGQDVSYNEQFF.

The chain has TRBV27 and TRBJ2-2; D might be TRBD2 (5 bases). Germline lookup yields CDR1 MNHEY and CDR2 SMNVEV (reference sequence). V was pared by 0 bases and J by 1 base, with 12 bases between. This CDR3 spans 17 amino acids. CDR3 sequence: CASSLSWQRMNTGELFF. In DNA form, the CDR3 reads TGTGCCAGCAGTTTATCGTGGCAGCGGATGAACACCGGGGAGCTGTTTTTT.

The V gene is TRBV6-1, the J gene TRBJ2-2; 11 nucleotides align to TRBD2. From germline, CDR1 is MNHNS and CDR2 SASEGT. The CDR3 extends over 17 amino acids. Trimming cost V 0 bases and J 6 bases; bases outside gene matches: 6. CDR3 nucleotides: TGTGCCAGCAGTGAAGCCTATAGCGGGGGGGCCCCCGGGGAGCTGTTTTTT. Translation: CASSEAYSGGAPGELFF.

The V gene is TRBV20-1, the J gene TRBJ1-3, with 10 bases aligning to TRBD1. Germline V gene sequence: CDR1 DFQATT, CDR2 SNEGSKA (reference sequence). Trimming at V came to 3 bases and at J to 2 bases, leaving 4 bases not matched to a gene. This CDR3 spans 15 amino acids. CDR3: CSASSGQGAGNTIYF. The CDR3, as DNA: TGCAGTGCTAGTTCTGGACAGGGGGCTGGAAACACCATATATTTT.

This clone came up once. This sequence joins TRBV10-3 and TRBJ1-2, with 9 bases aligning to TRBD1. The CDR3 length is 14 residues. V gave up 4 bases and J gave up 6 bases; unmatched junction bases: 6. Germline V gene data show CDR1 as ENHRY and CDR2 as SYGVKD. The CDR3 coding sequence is TGTGCCATCAGTGGCCGGGGGACAGGGAATGGCTACACCTTC. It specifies CAISGRGTGNGYTF.

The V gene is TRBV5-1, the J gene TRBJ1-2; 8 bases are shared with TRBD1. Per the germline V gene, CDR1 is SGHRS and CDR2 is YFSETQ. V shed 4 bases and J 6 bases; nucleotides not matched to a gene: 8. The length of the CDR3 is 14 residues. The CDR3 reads CASSHSDRVDGYTF. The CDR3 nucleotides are TGCGCCAGCAGCCACTCGGACAGGGTGGATGGCTACACCTTC.

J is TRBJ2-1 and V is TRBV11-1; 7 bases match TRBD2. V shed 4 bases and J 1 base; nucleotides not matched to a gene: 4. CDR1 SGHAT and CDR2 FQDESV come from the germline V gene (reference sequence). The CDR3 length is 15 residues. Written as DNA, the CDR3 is TGTGCCAGCAGCTCGACGGGGGGTTCCTACAATGAGCAGTTCTTC. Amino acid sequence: CASSSTGGSYNEQFF.

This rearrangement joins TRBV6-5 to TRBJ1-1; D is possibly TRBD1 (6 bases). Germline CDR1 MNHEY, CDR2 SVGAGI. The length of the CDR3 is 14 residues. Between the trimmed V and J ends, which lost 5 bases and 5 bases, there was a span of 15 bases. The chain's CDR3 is CASSSRGGGTEAFF. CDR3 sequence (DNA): TGTGCCAGCAGTAGCAGGGGTGGGGGAACTGAAGCTTTCTTT.

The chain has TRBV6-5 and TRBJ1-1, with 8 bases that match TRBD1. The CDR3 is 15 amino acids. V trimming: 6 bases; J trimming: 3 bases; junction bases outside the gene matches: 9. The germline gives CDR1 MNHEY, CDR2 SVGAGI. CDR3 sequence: CASSPGQGGYTEAFF. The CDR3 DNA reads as TGTGCCAGCAGCCCCGGACAGGGCGGGTACACTGAAGCTTTCTTT.

The CDR3 region is CASSLAFSSYNEQFF. Written as DNA, the CDR3 is TGTGCCAGCAGCTTGGCCTTTAGCTCCTACAATGAGCAGTTCTTC. The chain carries TRBV5-4 and TRBJ2-1; D unclear. V was trimmed by 0 bases and J by 0 bases, leaving 7 bases between them. The CDR3 is 15 amino acids. From germline, CDR1 is SGHNT and CDR2 YYREEE (reference sequence).

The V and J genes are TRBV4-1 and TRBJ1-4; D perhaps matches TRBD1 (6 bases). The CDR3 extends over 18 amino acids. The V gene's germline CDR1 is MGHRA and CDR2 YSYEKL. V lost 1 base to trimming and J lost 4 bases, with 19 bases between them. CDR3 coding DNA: TGCGCCAGCAGCCAAGTGCCTGTTCGGTTAGGGGGTAATGAAAAACTGTTTTTT. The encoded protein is CASSQVPVRLGGNEKLFF.

CDR3 sequence reads: CASSQGQGLSSYNEQFF. In DNA, the CDR3 is TGTGCCAGCAGCCAAGGACAGGGGTTGAGCTCCTACAATGAGCAGTTCTTC. The chain links TRBV4-2 to TRBJ2-1; 8 bases align to TRBD1. The CDR3 has 17 residues. Germline-derived CDR1 and CDR2 are LGHNA and YNFKEQ. After removal of 1 base from V and 0 bases from J, the junction contained 5 bases not matched to a gene.

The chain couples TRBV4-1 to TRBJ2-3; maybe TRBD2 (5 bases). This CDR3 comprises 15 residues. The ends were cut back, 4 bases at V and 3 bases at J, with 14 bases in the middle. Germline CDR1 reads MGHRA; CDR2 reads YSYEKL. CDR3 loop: CASSLVPGYTDTQYF. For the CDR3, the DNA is TGCGCCAGCAGCCTGGTCCCGGGGTATACAGATACGCAGTATTTT.

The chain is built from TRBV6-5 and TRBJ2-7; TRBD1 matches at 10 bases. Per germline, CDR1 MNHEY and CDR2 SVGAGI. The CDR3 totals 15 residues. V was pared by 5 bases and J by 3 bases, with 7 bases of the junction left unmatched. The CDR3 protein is CASSHGTGAIYEQYF. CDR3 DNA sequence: TGTGCCAGCAGTCATGGGACAGGGGCGATCTACGAGCAGTACTTC.

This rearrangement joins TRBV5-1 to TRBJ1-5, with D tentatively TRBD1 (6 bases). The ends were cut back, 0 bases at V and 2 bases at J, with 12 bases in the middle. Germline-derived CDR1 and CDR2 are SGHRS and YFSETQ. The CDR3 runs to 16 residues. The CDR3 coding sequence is TGCGCCAGCAGCTTGGGCGGGGGCGTGGGCAATCAGCCCCAGCATTTT. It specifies CASSLGGGVGNQPQHF.

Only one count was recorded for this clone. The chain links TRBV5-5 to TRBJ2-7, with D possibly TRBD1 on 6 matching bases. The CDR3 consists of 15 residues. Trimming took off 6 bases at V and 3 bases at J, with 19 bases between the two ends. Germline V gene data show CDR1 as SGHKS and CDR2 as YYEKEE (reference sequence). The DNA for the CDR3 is TGTGCCAGCACCCCGAGATTGGCAGGGGTCTACGAGCAGTACGTC. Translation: CASTPRLAGVYEQYV.

CDR3 DNA sequence: TGTGCCAGTAGTCCCTTGGGGGGGGCGGGTCGTGGCTACACCTTC. It is translated as CASSPLGGAGRGYTF. The chain couples TRBV19 to TRBJ1-2, with a possible D match to TRBD1 (6 bases). The CDR3 totals 15 residues. V lost 5 bases and J 7 bases, leaving 20 bases between the germline ends. Germline V gives CDR1 LNHDA, CDR2 SQIVND (reference sequence).

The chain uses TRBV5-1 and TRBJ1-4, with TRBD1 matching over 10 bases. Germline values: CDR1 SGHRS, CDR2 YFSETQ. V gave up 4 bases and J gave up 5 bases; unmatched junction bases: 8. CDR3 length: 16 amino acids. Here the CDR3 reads CASSRQGASGNEKLFF. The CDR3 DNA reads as TGCGCCAGCAGCAGACAGGGGGCTAGTGGAAATGAAAAACTGTTTTTT.

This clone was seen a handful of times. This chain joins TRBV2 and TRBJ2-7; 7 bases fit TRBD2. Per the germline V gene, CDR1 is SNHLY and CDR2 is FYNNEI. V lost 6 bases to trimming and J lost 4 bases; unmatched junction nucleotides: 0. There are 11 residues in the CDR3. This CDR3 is CASRREYEQYF. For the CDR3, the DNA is TGTGCCAGCAGGCGGGAGTACGAGCAGTACTTC.

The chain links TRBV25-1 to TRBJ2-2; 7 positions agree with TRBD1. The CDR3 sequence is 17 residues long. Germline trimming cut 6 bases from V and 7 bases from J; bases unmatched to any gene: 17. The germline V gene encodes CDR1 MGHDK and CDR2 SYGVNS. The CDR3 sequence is CASSRWGDRVVGGELFF. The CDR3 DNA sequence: TGTGCCAGCAGCCGGTGGGGAGACAGGGTGGTCGGCGGGGAGCTGTTTTTT. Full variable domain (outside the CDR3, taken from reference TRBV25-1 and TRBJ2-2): EADIYQTPRYLVIGTGKKITLECSQTMGHDKMYWYQQDPGMELHLIHYSYGVNSTEKGDLSSESTVSRIRTEHFPLTLESARPSHTSQYLCASSRWGDRVVGGELFFGEGSRLTVL.

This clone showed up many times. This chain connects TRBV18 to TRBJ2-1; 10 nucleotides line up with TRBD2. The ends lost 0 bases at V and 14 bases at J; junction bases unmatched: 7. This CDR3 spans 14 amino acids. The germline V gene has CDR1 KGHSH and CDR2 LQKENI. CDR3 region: CASSPPASGGSKFF. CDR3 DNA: TGTGCCAGCTCACCACCGGCTAGCGGGGGCTCCAAGTTCTTC.

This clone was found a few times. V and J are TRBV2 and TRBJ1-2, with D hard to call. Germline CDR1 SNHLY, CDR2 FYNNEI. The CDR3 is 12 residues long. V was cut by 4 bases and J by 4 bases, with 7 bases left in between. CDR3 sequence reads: CASSGQVYGYTF. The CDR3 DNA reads TGTGCCAGCAGTGGTCAGGTCTATGGCTACACCTTC.

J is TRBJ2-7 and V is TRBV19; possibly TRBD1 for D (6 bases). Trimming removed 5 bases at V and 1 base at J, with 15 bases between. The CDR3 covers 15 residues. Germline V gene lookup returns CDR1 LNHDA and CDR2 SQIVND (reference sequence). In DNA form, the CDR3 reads TGTGCCAGTAGTCGATATGCAGGGGAGTCCTACGAGCAGTACGTC. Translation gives CASSRYAGESYEQYV.

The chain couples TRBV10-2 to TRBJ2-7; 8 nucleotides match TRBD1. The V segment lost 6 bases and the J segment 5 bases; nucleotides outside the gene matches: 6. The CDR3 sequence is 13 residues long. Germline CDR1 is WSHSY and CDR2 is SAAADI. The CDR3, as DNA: TGCGCCAGCAGGAACAGGGGGGTCCACGAGCAGTACTTC. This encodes CASRNRGVHEQYF.

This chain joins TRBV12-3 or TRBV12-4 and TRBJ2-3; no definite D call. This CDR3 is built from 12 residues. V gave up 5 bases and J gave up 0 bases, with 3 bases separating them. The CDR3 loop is CASSPSTDTQYF. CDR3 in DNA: TGTGCCAGCAGTCCTAGCACAGATACGCAGTATTTT.